What follows are 4 T cell receptor beta chains derived from one specimen sequenced in a study of blood T cell repertoires in COVID-19 (dated by TCRdb to about 2020). The library relied on the immunoSEQ multiplex PCR assay. The table comes from immuneACCESS by way of TCRdb, which keeps in-frame sequences with V and J called. Part of the clones is missing from these tables; in studies checked, under half for an unresolved V gene and the rest for unknown reasons. Present in this sample are 270,000 or so clones, 85% of which were seen just once. The ten most abundant clones make up approximately 6.6% of the sample. Material: PBMCs or T cells enriched from blood (not recorded which). The receptors shown here come from a woman aged 50 to 65 who had been exposed to COVID-19.

The chain's CDR3 is CASSLAGGVMNTEAFF. Here the CDR3 DNA reads TGCGCCAGCAGCTTGGCAGGGGGCGTGATGAACACTGAAGCTTTCTTT. V usage is TRBV5-1 and J usage is TRBJ1-1; 8 positions agree with TRBD1. Looked up from germline, CDR1 is SGHRS and CDR2 is YFSETQ. This CDR3 spans 16 amino acids. J lost 0 bases, V lost 0 bases, and 4 bases had no gene match.

The J gene is TRBJ1-1, the V gene TRBV12-3 or TRBV12-4; D call uncertain. V was pared by 0 bases and J by 10 bases, with 9 bases between. The CDR3 covers 12 residues. CDR3 sequence (DNA): TGTGCCAGCAGTTTAGCGGGTCGAGGAGCTTTCTTT. It is translated as CASSLAGRGAFF.

V is TRBV7-2 and J is TRBJ2-1, with 11 bases that match TRBD2. V lost 4 bases, J lost 8 bases, and 7 bases stayed unmatched. Germline values: CDR1 SGHTA, CDR2 FQGNSA. The CDR3 totals 15 residues. The CDR3 region is CASSYSGGAWDEQFF. CDR3 coding DNA: TGTGCCAGCAGCTATAGCGGGGGGGCCTGGGATGAGCAGTTCTTC. Full variable domain (missing parts from reference TRBV7-2 and TRBJ2-1): GAGVSQSPSNKVTEKGKDVELRCDPISGHTALYWYRQSLGQGLEFLIYFQGNSAPDKSGLPSDRFSAERTGGSVSTLTIQRTQQEDSAVYLCASSYSGGAWDEQFFGPGTRLTVL.

This rearrangement joins TRBV19 to TRBJ2-2; D is uncertain. The CDR3 spans 14 residues. V gave up 5 bases and J gave up 1 base, with 8 bases separating them. Germline assignment: CDR1 LNHDA and CDR2 SQIVND (reference sequence). In DNA form, the CDR3 reads TGTGCCAGTAGTCCGCGCAAGAACACCGGGGAGCTGTTTTTT. Its translation is CASSPRKNTGELFF.